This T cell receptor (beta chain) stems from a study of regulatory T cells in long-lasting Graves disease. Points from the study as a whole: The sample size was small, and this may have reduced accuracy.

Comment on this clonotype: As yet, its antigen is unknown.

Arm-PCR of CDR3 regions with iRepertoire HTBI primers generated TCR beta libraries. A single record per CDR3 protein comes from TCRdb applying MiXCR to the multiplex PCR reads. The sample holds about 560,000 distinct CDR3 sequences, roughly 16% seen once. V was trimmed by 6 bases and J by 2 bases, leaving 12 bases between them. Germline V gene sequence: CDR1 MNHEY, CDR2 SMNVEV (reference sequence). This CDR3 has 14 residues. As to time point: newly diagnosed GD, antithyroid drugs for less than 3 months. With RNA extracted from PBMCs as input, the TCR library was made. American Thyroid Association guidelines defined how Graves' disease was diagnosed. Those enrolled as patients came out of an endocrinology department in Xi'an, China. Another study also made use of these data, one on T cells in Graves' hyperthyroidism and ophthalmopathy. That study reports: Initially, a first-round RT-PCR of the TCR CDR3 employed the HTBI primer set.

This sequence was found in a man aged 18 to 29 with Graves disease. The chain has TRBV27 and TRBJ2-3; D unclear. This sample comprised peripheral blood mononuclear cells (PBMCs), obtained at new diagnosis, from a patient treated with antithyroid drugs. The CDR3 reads CASRPPGATDTQYF. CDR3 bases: TGTGCCAGCAGACCTCCTGGAGCCACAGATACGCAGTATTTT.